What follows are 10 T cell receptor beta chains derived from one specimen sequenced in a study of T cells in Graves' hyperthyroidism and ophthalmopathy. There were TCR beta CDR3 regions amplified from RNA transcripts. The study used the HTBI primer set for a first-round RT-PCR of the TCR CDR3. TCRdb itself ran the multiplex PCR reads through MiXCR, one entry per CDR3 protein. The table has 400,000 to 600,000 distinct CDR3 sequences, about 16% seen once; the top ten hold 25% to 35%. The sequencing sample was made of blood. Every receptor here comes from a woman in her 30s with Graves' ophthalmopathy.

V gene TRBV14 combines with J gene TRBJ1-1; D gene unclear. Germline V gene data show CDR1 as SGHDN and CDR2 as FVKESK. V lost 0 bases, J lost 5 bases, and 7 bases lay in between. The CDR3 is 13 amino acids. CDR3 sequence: CASSQDPRTEAFF. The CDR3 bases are TGTGCCAGCAGCCAAGACCCAAGGACTGAAGCTTTCTTT.

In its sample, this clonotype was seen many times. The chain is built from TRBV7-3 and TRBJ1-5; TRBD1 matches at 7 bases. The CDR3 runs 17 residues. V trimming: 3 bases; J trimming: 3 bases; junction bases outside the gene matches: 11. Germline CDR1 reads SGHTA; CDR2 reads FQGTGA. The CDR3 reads CASSFSVTGRPNQPQHF. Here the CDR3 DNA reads TGTGCCAGCAGCTTCTCAGTGACAGGGCGGCCCAATCAGCCCCAGCATTTT.

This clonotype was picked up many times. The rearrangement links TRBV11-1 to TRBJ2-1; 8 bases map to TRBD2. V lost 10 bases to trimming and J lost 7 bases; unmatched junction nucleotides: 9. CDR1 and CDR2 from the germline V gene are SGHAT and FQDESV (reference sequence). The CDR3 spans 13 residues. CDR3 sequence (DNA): TGTGCCACCGCGAGCGGGAGTTTGAATGAGCAGTTCTTC. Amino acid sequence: CATASGSLNEQFF.

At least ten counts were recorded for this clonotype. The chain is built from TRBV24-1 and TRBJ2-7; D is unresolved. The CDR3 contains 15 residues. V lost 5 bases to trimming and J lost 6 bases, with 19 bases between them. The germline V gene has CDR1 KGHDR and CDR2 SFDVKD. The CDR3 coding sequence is TGTGCCACCAGTGGCGCGACCCCAGATTTCAGCGAGCAGTACTTC. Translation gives CATSGATPDFSEQYF.

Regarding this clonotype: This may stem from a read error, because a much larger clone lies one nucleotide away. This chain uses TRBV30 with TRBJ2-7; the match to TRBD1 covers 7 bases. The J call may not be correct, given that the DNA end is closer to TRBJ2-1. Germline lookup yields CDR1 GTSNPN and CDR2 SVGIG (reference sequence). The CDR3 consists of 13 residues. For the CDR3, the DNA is TGTGCCTGGGGGAGAGGGGGCAACTACGAGCAGTTCTTC. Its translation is CAWGRGGNYEQFF.

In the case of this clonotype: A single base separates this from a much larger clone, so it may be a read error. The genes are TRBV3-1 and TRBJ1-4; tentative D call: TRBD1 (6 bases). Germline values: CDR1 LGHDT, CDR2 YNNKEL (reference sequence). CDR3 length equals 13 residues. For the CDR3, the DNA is TGTGCCGGCAGCCAACAGGGCTGGGAAAAACTGTTTTTT. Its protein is CAGSQQGWEKLFF.

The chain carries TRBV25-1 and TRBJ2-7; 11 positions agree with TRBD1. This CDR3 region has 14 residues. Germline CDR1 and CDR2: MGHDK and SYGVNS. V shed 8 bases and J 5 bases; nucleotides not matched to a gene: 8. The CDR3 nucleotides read TGTGCCAGCTCGGGGGACAGGGGGTTCCACGAGCAGTACTTC. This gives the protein CASSGDRGFHEQYF.

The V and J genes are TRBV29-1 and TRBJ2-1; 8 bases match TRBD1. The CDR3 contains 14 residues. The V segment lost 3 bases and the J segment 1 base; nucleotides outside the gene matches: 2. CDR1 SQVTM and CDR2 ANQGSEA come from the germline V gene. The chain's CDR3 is CSVDRTGSYNEQFF. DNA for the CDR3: TGCAGCGTTGACCGGACAGGGTCCTACAATGAGCAGTTCTTC.

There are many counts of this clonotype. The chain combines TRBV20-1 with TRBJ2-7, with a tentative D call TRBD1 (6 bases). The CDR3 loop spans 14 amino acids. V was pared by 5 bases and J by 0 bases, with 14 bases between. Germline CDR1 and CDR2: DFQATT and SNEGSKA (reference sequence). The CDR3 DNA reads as TGCAGTGCTCATGGGCAGGGGATCTCCTACGAGCAGTACTTC. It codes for CSAHGQGISYEQYF.

CDR3 region: CATRLAGSNEQFF. CDR3 DNA: TGTGCCACCAGGCTAGCGGGCTCCAATGAGCAGTTCTTC. This chain links TRBV24-1 with TRBJ2-1; 8 bases are shared with TRBD2. This CDR3 is 13 amino acids long. V lost 7 bases to trimming and J lost 6 bases; unmatched junction nucleotides: 4. CDR1 is KGHDR, CDR2 SFDVKD, per germline.